This TCR beta chain was recorded in a study of identical twins. Study-wide results and limits: In beta out-of-frame sequences, the excess sharing between twins was weaker. Modeled out-of-frame TCR alpha sharing in monozygotic twins fell below observed levels. Cross-sectional statistical analysis, not tracking of the same donors, underpinned the conclusions.

One entry per CDR3 protein results from TCRdb running MiXCR on the 5' RACE reads. Of 420,000 or so distinct CDR3 sequences in the sample, around 18% were seen once. In regard to this clonotype: The antigen remains unidentified.

No donor was unhealthy or non-Caucasian. The germline gives CDR1 SGHNT, CDR2 YENEEA. V trimming: 4 bases; J trimming: 9 bases; junction bases outside the gene matches: 6. The CDR3 consists of 14 residues. The rearrangement links TRBV11-3 to TRBJ2-7; the match to TRBD2 covers 13 bases. Material: naive T cells sorted from blood. This sequence originates from a middle-aged man in good health. Here the CDR3 DNA reads TGTGCCAGCAGCTCGCGGACTAGCGGGAGAAGGCAGTACTTC. It translates to CASSSRTSGRRQYF.